This TCR beta chain was retrieved from a study of T cell changes during pregnancy in multiple sclerosis. Here immunoSEQ multiplex PCR was the method, and the copy in TCRdb shows in-frame clones only, minus some. The sample includes 32,000 or so clones, roughly 90% of them seen just once. CDR3 size: 13 residues. This chain connects TRBV7-5 to TRBJ1-5. TRBV7-5 is an annotated pseudogene. The sequence came from a female donor with multiple sclerosis, enrolled in a pregnancy study. Sequencing used CD4+ T cells from peripheral blood mononuclear cells, obtained in the second trimester of pregnancy. In DNA, the CDR3 is TGTGTCAGAAGCTTAGCCTACAATCAGCCCCAGCATTTT. Translated, it gives CVRSLAYNQPQHF.